The next 7 T cell receptor beta chains were all read from a single sample in a study of T cell repertoires in cytomegalovirus infection. Using its own MiXCR run on the reads, TCRdb lists one record per CDR3 protein. The sample shows approximately 590,000 distinct CDR3 sequences, roughly 42% of them seen only once. No cognate antigen is known for these TCRs. The starting material was cultured PBMCs, obtained from culture after CMV antigen stimulation. Receptors originate from a human donor in good health (CMV status not recorded). Some clones in this sample may be carry-over from other donors' samples.

The chain is built from TRBV5-1 and TRBJ2-5; perhaps TRBD2 as D (6 bases). The CDR3 totals 16 residues. CDR1 SGHRS and CDR2 YFSETQ come from the germline V gene. The V end was cut by 4 bases, the J end by 1 base, with 17 bases between. The CDR3 spells CASSRGLAEFQETQYF. The CDR3 bases are TGCGCCAGCAGCCGGGGCTTAGCGGAGTTCCAAGAGACCCAGTACTTC.

V and J are TRBV6-1 and TRBJ1-2; D remains unclear. From germline, CDR1 is MNHNS and CDR2 SASEGT. With 2 bases removed from V and 6 bases from J, the gap between germline ends came to 13 bases. The CDR3 extends over 14 amino acids. The chain's CDR3 is CASSEFRAPHGYTF. CDR3 bases: TGTGCCAGCAGTGAATTCAGAGCGCCCCATGGCTACACCTTC.

The V and J genes are TRBV6-1 and TRBJ1-2, with D perhaps matching TRBD1 (5 bases). CDR1 MNHNS and CDR2 SASEGT come from the germline V gene. This CDR3 has 15 residues. V was trimmed by 7 bases and J by 5 bases, leaving 20 bases between them. The CDR3 bases are TGTGCCAGCACCCCAGGGCCCAGCTTGATATATGGCTACACCTTC. Its translation: CASTPGPSLIYGYTF.

The chain recombines TRBV28 with TRBJ1-1, with 10 bases aligning to TRBD1. This CDR3 region has 14 residues. Germline-derived CDR1 and CDR2 are MDHEN and SYDVKM. V shed 4 bases, J shed 6 bases, and the junction held 5 bases outside the gene matches. DNA of the CDR3: TGTGCCAGCAGTTCACGGGACAGGGGATCTGAAGCTTTCTTT. Protein product: CASSSRDRGSEAFF.

V is TRBV7-8 and J is TRBJ1-2; 12 nucleotides align to TRBD1. This CDR3 contains 18 residues. The trim removed 4 bases at V and 4 bases at J, leaving 13 bases unmatched. Germline CDR1 reads SGHVS; CDR2 reads FQNEAQ. The CDR3 loop is CASSSGGGQGARGYGYTF. Here the CDR3 DNA reads TGTGCCAGCAGCTCGGGCGGGGGACAGGGGGCGCGAGGCTATGGCTACACCTTC. Full variable domain (outside the CDR3, taken from reference TRBV7-8 and TRBJ1-2): GAGVSQSPRYKVAKRGQDVALRCDPISGHVSLFWYQQALGQGPEFLTYFQNEAQLDKSGLPSDRFFAERPEGSVSTLKIQRTQQEDSAVYLCASSSGGGQGARGYGYTFGSGTRLTVV.

The chain links TRBV2 to TRBJ2-7; 9 nucleotides agree with TRBD2. The CDR3 consists of 15 residues. With V trimmed by 3 bases and J by 5 bases, 8 bases remained unmatched. Germline V gene data show CDR1 as SNHLY and CDR2 as FYNNEI. CDR3 nucleotide sequence: TGTGCCAGCAGTGATTTCGGGACTAGCTTCCACGAGCAGTACTTC. It yields the protein CASSDFGTSFHEQYF.

This clonotype was detected a few times. The chain recombines TRBV7-2 with TRBJ2-1, with a weak D call TRBD2 (5 bases). The CDR3 is 15 amino acids. CDR1 SGHTA and CDR2 FQGNSA come from the germline V gene. Trimming cost V 4 bases and J 0 bases, with 10 bases left between them. In DNA, the CDR3 is TGTGCCAGCAGCTCCCGCCGGGGCTCCTACAATGAGCAGTTCTTC. Its translation is CASSSRRGSYNEQFF.